This entry concerns a single T cell receptor beta chain. Original analysis: Estimation of nucleated cell counts relied on the amplification of reference gene primers. Assay: immunoSEQ multiplex PCR; the TCRdb copy retains only in-frame clones and omits some. The D gene and trimming were derived from the DNA, and the V and J assignments and clone size from that table. The data show about 230,000 clones, nearly 90% seen once. The data stem from a study of blood T cell repertoires in COVID-19. Overall study: Sources were T cells, B-cell-depleted T cells, or PBMCs; the material itself was cDNA or gDNA.

This CDR3 comprises 17 residues. Losses at the gene ends were 4 bases for V and 6 bases for J; bases not matched to a gene: 15. Per germline, CDR1 SGHRS and CDR2 YFSETQ. The age range of participants was 18 to 89 years, with residence in approximately 25 US areas. The study assigned cohorts using participant-reported clinical history. This clonotype was sampled from a woman in her twenties or thirties with acute COVID-19. The chain uses TRBV5-1 and TRBJ2-2, with 7 nucleotides matching TRBD2. Sample: PBMCs or T cells enriched from blood (not recorded which). The CDR3 is CASSREGATVGSGELFF. The DNA of the CDR3 is TGCGCCAGCAGCAGGGAGGGCGCGACGGTGGGGTCCGGGGAGCTGTTTTTT. The whole variable domain, remainder taken from reference TRBV5-1 and TRBJ2-2, is KAGVTQTPRYLIKTRGQQVTLSCSPISGHRSVSWYQQTPGQGLQFLFEYFSETQRNKGNFPGRFSGRQFSNSRSEMNVSTLELGDSALYLCASSREGATVGSGELFFGEGSRLTVL.